Presented here are 23 T cell receptor beta chains from one specimen sequenced in a study of T cells in narcolepsy. Assay used: immunoSEQ multiplex PCR; TCRdb lists only in-frame clones, some missing. The sample gives some 32,000 clones, 78% of which show up once; over 1% is in the top ten. The source material was CD45RA- memory CD4+ T cells from PBMCs. All receptors come from a human donor with narcolepsy.

J is TRBJ1-5 and V is TRBV15; D gene unclear. The germline V gene has CDR1 LNHNV and CDR2 YYDKDF (reference sequence). The CDR3 sequence is 13 residues long. The ends were cut back, 1 base at V and 4 bases at J, with 5 bases in the middle. The CDR3 spells CATSRAYNQPQHF. The CDR3 DNA is TGTGCCACCAGCAGAGCCTATAATCAGCCCCAGCATTTT.

The J gene is TRBJ2-7, the V gene TRBV29-1, with D possibly being TRBD2 (6 bases). CDR3 length: 13 amino acids. The ends were cut back, 6 bases at V and 2 bases at J, with 14 bases in the middle. CDR1 is SQVTM, CDR2 ANQGSEA, per germline. The DNA of the CDR3 is TGCAGCGTGGCTTACTTAGCGGCCTACGAGCAGTACTTC. Translated: CSVAYLAAYEQYF.

This rearrangement joins TRBV9 to TRBJ2-1; D gene ambiguous. Trimming cost V 2 bases and J 0 bases, with 9 bases left between them. This CDR3 is built from 15 residues. In germline, CDR1 is SGDLS, CDR2 YYNGEE. The CDR3 loop is CASSVLSSSYNEQFF. For the CDR3, the DNA is TGTGCCAGCAGCGTTCTCTCGAGCTCCTACAATGAGCAGTTCTTC.

J is TRBJ1-1 and V is TRBV6-5; a possible D gene is TRBD1 (6 bases). The CDR3 extends over 13 amino acids. In germline, CDR1 is MNHEY, CDR2 SVGAGI. V dropped 6 bases and J dropped 8 bases, with 16 bases sitting between them. The CDR3 loop is CASRPWDTLEAFF. The CDR3 DNA sequence: TGTGCCAGCAGACCTTGGGACACTCTCGAAGCTTTCTTT.

CDR3 DNA sequence: TGTGCCAGCAGTTTTGACAGTACGTTTTTAAATGAGCAGTTCTTC. Translation gives CASSFDSTFLNEQFF. The gene calls are TRBV9 and TRBJ2-1; TRBD1 might be the D (5 bases). Per germline, CDR1 SGDLS and CDR2 YYNGEE. The CDR3 has 15 residues. The germline V and J ends were trimmed by 5 bases and 7 bases, with 19 bases remaining between them.

This chain links TRBV6-5 with TRBJ1-1, with D tentatively TRBD1 (5 bases). The length of the CDR3 is 14 residues. CDR1 is MNHEY and CDR2 is SVGAGI in the germline V gene. Trimming removed 6 bases from V and 2 bases from J, with 13 bases in between. CDR3 residues: CASSPRGGNTEAFF. CDR3 DNA sequence: TGTGCCAGCAGCCCGAGGGGAGGTAACACTGAAGCTTTCTTT.

This clone was observed a handful of times. This chain joins TRBV30 and TRBJ2-7; D possibly matches TRBD1 or TRBD2 (5 bases each). Per the germline V gene, CDR1 is GTSNPN and CDR2 is SVGIG (reference sequence). The CDR3 runs to 14 residues. The V end lost 1 base, the J end lost 2 bases, and 12 bases lay between the germline ends. In DNA, the CDR3 is TGTGCCTGGAGTGGCTCTGGGGGAGCCTACGAGCAGTACTTC. Its translation: CAWSGSGGAYEQYF.

The chain couples TRBV6-5 to TRBJ1-2; D might be TRBD1 (5 bases). Germline V gives CDR1 MNHEY, CDR2 SVGAGI. The V gene lost 4 bases and the J gene lost 2 bases, with 11 bases spanning the gap. CDR3 size: 14 residues. CDR3 nucleotide sequence: TGTGCCAGCAGTTGGGACGGAACCAACTATGGCTACACCTTC. Translating gives CASSWDGTNYGYTF.

This sequence joins TRBV6-1 and TRBJ2-1, with 7 nucleotides matching TRBD2. In germline, CDR1 is MNHNS, CDR2 SASEGT. This CDR3 comprises 14 residues. The ends lost 7 bases at V and 9 bases at J; junction bases unmatched: 12. In DNA, the CDR3 is TGTGCCAGCATGAGGGAGGGCTTCTCTGTTGAGCAGTTCTTC. Translation gives CASMREGFSVEQFF.

The table lists this clone with a few counts. The V call is TRBV14, the J call TRBJ1-1, with D unclear. With 0 bases removed from V and 4 bases from J, the gap between germline ends came to 12 bases. CDR3 length equals 15 residues. Germline loops: CDR1 SGHDN, CDR2 FVKESK. The CDR3 bases are TGTGCCAGCAGCCAAGATTTTGCCCTCCTCACTGAAGCTTTCTTT. Translation gives CASSQDFALLTEAFF.

This chain connects TRBV21-1 to TRBJ2-1; the listed D gene, TRBD2, was not tested against the DNA. TRBV21-1 is designated a pseudogene. The CDR3 spans 17 residues. Here the CDR3 DNA reads TGTGCCAGCAGTTTTCTACTAGCTACACATTCCGACAATGAGCAGTTCTTC. Protein: CASSFLLATHSDNEQFF.

The V and J genes are TRBV20-1 and TRBJ2-5; D unresolved. Trimming shortened V by 5 bases and J by 3 bases, and 7 bases separated the two germline ends. In germline, CDR1 is DFQATT, CDR2 SNEGSKA (reference sequence). The CDR3 covers 11 residues. CDR3 amino acids: CSALRKETQYF. The CDR3 DNA follows: TGCAGTGCTCTGAGGAAAGAGACCCAGTACTTC.

This rearrangement joins TRBV5-1 to TRBJ2-7, with D possibly being TRBD2 (5 bases). Trimming stripped 4 bases from V and 4 bases from J, with 21 bases between. The CDR3 runs 16 residues. From germline, CDR1 is SGHRS and CDR2 YFSETQ. This CDR3 reads CASSIEPLVPSYEQYF. Here the CDR3 DNA reads TGCGCCAGCAGCATAGAACCACTAGTCCCATCATACGAGCAGTACTTC. The entire variable domain, with the rest obtained from reference TRBV5-1 and TRBJ2-7, is as follows: KAGVTQTPRYLIKTRGQQVTLSCSPISGHRSVSWYQQTPGQGLQFLFEYFSETQRNKGNFPGRFSGRQFSNSRSEMNVSTLELGDSALYLCASSIEPLVPSYEQYFGPGTRLTVT.

The gene calls are TRBV25-1 and TRBJ1-2, with 8 bases fitting TRBD1. This CDR3 contains 13 residues. With V trimmed by 4 bases and J by 7 bases, 5 bases remained unmatched. CDR1 is MGHDK and CDR2 is SYGVNS in the germline V gene. This chain's CDR3 is CASSAQGAFGYTF. CDR3 bases: TGTGCCAGCAGTGCCCAGGGGGCGTTTGGCTACACCTTC.

This clone was observed once. V gene TRBV30 combines with J gene TRBJ1-5; tentatively, D is TRBD1 (6 bases). The ends were cut back, 0 bases at V and 7 bases at J, with 13 bases in the middle. The CDR3 extends over 14 amino acids. Germline V CDR1 and CDR2: GTSNPN, SVGIG (reference sequence). The CDR3 DNA reads as TGTGCCTGGAGTGTCGACAGGAATGGGCAGCCCCAGCATTTT. This encodes CAWSVDRNGQPQHF.

V is TRBV14 and J is TRBJ1-5; 7 bases are a match to TRBD1. Losses at the gene ends were 1 base for V and 5 bases for J; bases not matched to a gene: 2. The germline V gene has CDR1 SGHDN and CDR2 FVKESK. CDR3 size: 14 residues. The CDR3 DNA reads as TGTGCCAGCAGCCAAGGACAGGGTCATCAGCCCCAGCATTTT. Its translation is CASSQGQGHQPQHF.

The V gene is TRBV5-1, the J gene TRBJ1-1; D gene unclear. V lost 2 bases and J lost 1, with 6 bases in between. CDR1 SGHRS and CDR2 YFSETQ come from the germline V gene. The CDR3 is 13 residues long. CDR3 sequence reads: CASSLMANTEAFF. Here the CDR3 DNA reads TGCGCCAGCAGCTTAATGGCGAACACTGAAGCTTTCTTT.

The chain joins TRBV7-9 to TRBJ1-5, with D hard to call. Germline V gene sequence: CDR1 SEHNR, CDR2 FQNEAQ (reference sequence). CDR3 size: 13 residues. V lost 6 bases and J 4 bases, leaving 10 bases between the germline ends. The CDR3 loop is CASSGGANQPQHF. CDR3 nucleotide sequence: TGTGCCAGCAGTGGAGGAGCAAATCAGCCCCAGCATTTT.

The chain joins TRBV19 to TRBJ2-3; the match to TRBD1 covers 8 bases. The CDR3 sequence is 18 residues long. Unmatched junction bases numbered 14, after V lost 6 bases and J lost 0 bases. Germline V CDR1 and CDR2: LNHDA, SQIVND (reference sequence). CDR3: CASSGARGLQASTDTQYF. The CDR3 nucleotides are TGTGCCAGTAGCGGGGCCAGGGGGCTCCAGGCTAGCACAGATACGCAGTATTTT.

Here the CDR3 reads CASSPGGGASTGELFF. The CDR3 nucleotides are TGTGCCAGCAGCCCAGGGGGAGGCGCAAGCACCGGGGAGCTGTTTTTT. The chain employs TRBV9 and TRBJ2-2; D might be TRBD1 (7 bases). Germline V gene data show CDR1 as SGDLS and CDR2 as YYNGEE. V was trimmed by 4 bases and J by 4 bases, leaving 17 bases between them. This CDR3 has 16 residues.

This sequence joins TRBV19 and TRBJ2-7, with D perhaps matching TRBD1 or TRBD2 (7 bases each). Trimming took off 4 bases at V and 2 bases at J, with 18 bases between the two ends. This CDR3 region has 16 residues. Germline assignment: CDR1 LNHDA and CDR2 SQIVND (reference sequence). CDR3 residues: CASSNPRGGGPYEQYF. The CDR3 DNA is TGTGCCAGTAGTAATCCCAGGGGGGGCGGCCCCTACGAGCAGTACTTC. Looking up the rest from reference TRBV19 and TRBJ2-7 gives the full variable domain: DGGITQSPKYLFRKEGQNVTLSCEQNLNHDAMYWYRQDPGQGLRLIYYSQIVNDFQKGDIAEGYSVSREKKESFPLTVTSAQKNPTAFYLCASSNPRGGGPYEQYFGPGTRLTVT.

The chain recombines TRBV4-2 with TRBJ2-1, with TRBD2 identical over 9 bases. Germline lookup yields CDR1 LGHNA and CDR2 YNFKEQ. The length of the CDR3 is 16 residues. V gave up 1 base and J gave up 9 bases; unmatched junction bases: 10. In DNA, the CDR3 is TGTGCCAGCAGCCAAGTGACGGGCGGGGGGGCTGGTGAGCAGTTCTTC. Amino acid sequence: CASSQVTGGGAGEQFF.

This clone was seen just once. V gene TRBV29-1 combines with J gene TRBJ2-5, with D tentatively TRBD1 (5 bases). CDR3 length: 11 residues. V lost 7 bases and J 5 bases, leaving 11 bases between the germline ends. Germline lookup yields CDR1 SQVTM and CDR2 ANQGSEA. Here the CDR3 DNA reads TGCAGCGCAGGGTTTTGGGAGACCCAGTACTTC. Its protein is CSAGFWETQYF. Drawing the rest from reference TRBV29-1 and TRBJ2-5, the complete variable domain is SAVISQKPSRDICQRGTSLTIQCQVDSQVTMMFWYRQQPGQSLTLIATANQGSEATYESGFVIDKFPISRPNLTFSTLTVSNMSPEDSSIYLCSAGFWETQYFGPGTRLLVL.